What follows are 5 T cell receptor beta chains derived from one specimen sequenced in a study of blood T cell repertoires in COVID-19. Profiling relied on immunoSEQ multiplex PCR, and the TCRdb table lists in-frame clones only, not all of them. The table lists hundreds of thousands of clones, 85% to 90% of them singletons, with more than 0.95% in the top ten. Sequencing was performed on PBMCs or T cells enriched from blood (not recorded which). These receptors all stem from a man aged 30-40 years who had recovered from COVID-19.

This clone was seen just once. The CDR3 sequence: CASSLATGITEAFF. The CDR3 nucleotides are TGTGCCAGCAGCTTAGCGACAGGGATCACTGAAGCTTTCTTT. J is TRBJ1-1 and V is TRBV7-9; 7 nucleotides line up with TRBD1. CDR1 and CDR2 (germline): SEHNR, FQNEAQ (reference sequence). The CDR3 has 14 amino acids. V trimming: 0 bases; J trimming: 4 bases; junction bases outside the gene matches: 2. The full variable domain, completed using reference TRBV7-9 and TRBJ1-1, is DTGVSQNPRHKITKRGQNVTFRCDPISEHNRLYWYRQTLGQGPEFLTYFQNEAQLEKSRLLSDRFSAERPKGSFSTLEIQRTEQGDSAMYLCASSLATGITEAFFGQGTRLTVV.

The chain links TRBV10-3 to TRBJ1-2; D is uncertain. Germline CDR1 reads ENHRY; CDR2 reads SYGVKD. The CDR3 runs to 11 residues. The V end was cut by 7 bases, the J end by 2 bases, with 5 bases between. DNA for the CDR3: TGTGCCATCAAGAGAAACTATGGCTACACCTTC. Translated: CAIKRNYGYTF.

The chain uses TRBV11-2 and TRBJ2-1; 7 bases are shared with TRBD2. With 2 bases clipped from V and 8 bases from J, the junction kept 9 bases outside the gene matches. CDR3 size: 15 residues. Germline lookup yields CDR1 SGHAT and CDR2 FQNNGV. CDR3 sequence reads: CASSLTGGRFDEQFF. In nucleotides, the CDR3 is TGTGCCAGCAGCTTAACGGGAGGCCGCTTTGATGAGCAGTTCTTC.

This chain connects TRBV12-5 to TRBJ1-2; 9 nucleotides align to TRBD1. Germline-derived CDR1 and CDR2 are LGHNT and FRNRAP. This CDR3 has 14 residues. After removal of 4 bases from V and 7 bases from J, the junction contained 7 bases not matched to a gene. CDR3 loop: CASGSGTGYFGYTF. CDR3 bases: TGTGCTAGTGGTTCCGGGACAGGGTACTTTGGCTACACCTTC.

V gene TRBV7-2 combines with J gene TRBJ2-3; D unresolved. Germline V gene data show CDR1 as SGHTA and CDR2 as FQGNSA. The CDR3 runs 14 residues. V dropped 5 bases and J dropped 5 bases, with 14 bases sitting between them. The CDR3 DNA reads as TGTGCCAGCAGCCCCGGGTTGAGAGGAGATACGCAGTATTTT. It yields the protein CASSPGLRGDTQYF.